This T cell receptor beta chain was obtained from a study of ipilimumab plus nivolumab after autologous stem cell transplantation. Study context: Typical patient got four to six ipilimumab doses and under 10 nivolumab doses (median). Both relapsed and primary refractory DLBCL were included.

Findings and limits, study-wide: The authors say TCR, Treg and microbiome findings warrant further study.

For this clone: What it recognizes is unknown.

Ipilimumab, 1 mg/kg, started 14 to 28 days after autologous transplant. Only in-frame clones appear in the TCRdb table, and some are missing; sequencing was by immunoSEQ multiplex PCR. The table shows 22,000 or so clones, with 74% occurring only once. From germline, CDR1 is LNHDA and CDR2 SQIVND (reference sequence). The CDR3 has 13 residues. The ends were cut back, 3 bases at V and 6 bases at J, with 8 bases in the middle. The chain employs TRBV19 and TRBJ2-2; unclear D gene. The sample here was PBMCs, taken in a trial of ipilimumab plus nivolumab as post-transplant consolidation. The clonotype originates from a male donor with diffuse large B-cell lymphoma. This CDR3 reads CASSMPPAGELFF. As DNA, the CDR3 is TGTGCCAGTAGTATGCCCCCGGCCGGGGAGCTGTTTTTT.